Below are 4 T cell receptor beta chains sequenced from a single sample in a study of shared T cell receptors in the human thymus. Measured with immunoSEQ multiplex PCR; TCRdb has only the in-frame clones, and not every one. The data hold tens of thousands of clones, with 90% to 95% observed a single time. Sequences were obtained from thymocytes. The receptors stem from a human donor.

The rearrangement joins TRBV7-9 to TRBJ1-5; TRBD1 agrees at 8 bases. J was trimmed by 0 bases and V by 5 bases; bases with no gene match: 9. Germline CDR1 and CDR2: SEHNR and FQNEAQ (reference sequence). The CDR3 contains 17 residues. In DNA, the CDR3 is TGTGCCAGCAGCCAGGGGGACAGGAGATATAGCAATCAGCCCCAGCATTTT. Its translation: CASSQGDRRYSNQPQHF. The complete variable domain, with remaining parts taken from reference TRBV7-9 and TRBJ1-5, reads DTGVSQNPRHKITKRGQNVTFRCDPISEHNRLYWYRQTLGQGPEFLTYFQNEAQLEKSRLLSDRFSAERPKGSFSTLEIQRTEQGDSAMYLCASSQGDRRYSNQPQHFGDGTRLSIL.

J is TRBJ2-3 and V is TRBV7-9, with TRBD1 matching over 7 bases. Trimming at V came to 8 bases and at J to 3 bases, leaving 8 bases not matched to a gene. Germline assignment: CDR1 SEHNR and CDR2 FQNEAQ (reference sequence). The CDR3 consists of 14 residues. CDR3 coding DNA: TGTGCCAGCTTGGACAGGTTAGGGACAGATACGCAGTATTTT. This sequence encodes CASLDRLGTDTQYF.

Concerning this clone: The limits of the CDR3 on the DNA are not certain, so only TCRdb's listed CDR3 is given. The chain employs TRBV21-1 and TRBJ2-1; the DNA was not compared with TRBD2, the D call given in the table. TRBV21-1 is labeled a pseudogene. The CDR3 length is 16 residues, termini included. The chain's CDR3 is CASSKWTSYWCDEQFF.

The chain links TRBV10-3 to TRBJ1-4; tentatively, D is TRBD1 (5 bases). The length of the CDR3 is 16 residues. Germline V gene data show CDR1 as ENHRY and CDR2 as SYGVKD. V lost 0 bases, J lost 6 bases, and 14 bases lay in between. The CDR3 region has the DNA TGTGCCATCAGTGAGTCGAGCGGGGGGATAGATGAAAAACTGTTTTTT. Translated, it gives CAISESSGGIDEKLFF.